This paragraph reports one T cell receptor beta chain. Its antigen remains unknown. PCR was performed using 60 Vbeta and 13 Jbeta primers. Sequenced by immunoSEQ multiplex PCR; TCRdb stores in-frame clones only, minus some. In the table there are about 93,000 clones, about four fifths of which are singletons. These data originate in a study of cytomegalovirus exposure and HLA in healthy donors. Study-wide findings and caveats: In a later analysis, V- and J-gene trimming of beta chains associated with a DCLRE1C missense variant, replicated independently. TCR beta chains numbering roughly 150 were designated cytomegalovirus-associated. Sequencing artifact likely explains a cluster of highly shared sequence variants.

Germline loops: CDR1 SNHLY, CDR2 FYNNEI. V was clipped by 3 bases and J by 2 bases; unmatched bases: 5. CDR3 length equals 16 residues. The chain uses TRBV2 and TRBJ1-5, with 9 bases aligning to TRBD1. The source material was PBMCs. The clonotype was recovered from a man aged 25-45 years in good health and CMV-seronegative. CDR3 sequence (DNA): TGTGCCAGCAGTGACGAGGGACAGGGCCGCAATCAGCCCCAGCATTTT. It codes for CASSDEGQGRNQPQHF.